This section outlines one T cell receptor (beta chain) sequence together with its context. This clonotype was seen more than once but under ten times. Its antigen has not been determined. No much larger clonotype is one base removed from it; base qualities were not supplied. The protocol used for the library was 5' RACE. These reads were obtained on an Illumina HiSeq 2500. A second 7 to 11 cycle PCR used a sample-barcoded 5' primer and a J-beta primer mix. A unique molecular identifier was introduced onto each TCR beta cDNA molecule by a template-switch 5' adaptor carrying 12 random nucleotides. Each sample yielded at least 2.5 million CDR3-containing paired-end reads. The Mint cDNA synthesis kit, primed by a TRBC-specific oligonucleotide, was used to synthesize first-strand cDNA from all RNA. Following uracil-DNA glycosylase treatment, all cDNA underwent a first 18-cycle PCR with the universal primers M1SS and BC2_uni_R. The authors' pipeline ran thus. For normalization, 1 million high-quality reads, each with a distinct molecular identifier, were randomly selected from each sample. Reads sharing molecular identifiers were discarded rather than binned into consensus sequences. MiTCR, run with a Q25 quality threshold and the strictest error-elimination algorithm, handled CDR3 identification, clonotype clustering and error correction. Lower-bound total TCR beta diversity was estimated with a nonparametric unseen species model using Euler transformation. The public sequencing data were trimmed at Q25 with fastp and processed into clonotypes with MiXCR by TCRdb, which kept only in-frame beta chains. Rows with a matching CDR3 protein are joined into one entry that keeps the most common DNA and genes. The V and J calls, along with clone size, are taken from TCRdb and not from the paper's own processing. Across this sample there are 1.5 million or so distinct CDR3 sequences, with 42% seen only once. The ten top clones hold approximately 7.9% of the sample.

The donors were 40 or so Caucasian individuals from Russia, aged 6 to 90 years, who were systemically healthy. Ten milliliters of peripheral blood were drawn from each donor into EDTA-treated Vacutainer tubes. Ficoll-Paque density-gradient centrifugation was used to isolate PBMCs, with at least 6.5 million obtained per sample. Trizol reagent was used to extract total RNA from PBMCs, with at least 6 micrograms per sample. The percentages of naive CD45RAhigh/CD27high T cells were determined by flow cytometry on a PBMC aliquot from every donor. The data are from a study of blood T cells in healthy people across ages (dated by TCRdb to 2015 to 2017). Some background on the complete study: In model experiments, template switching captured about one uniquely barcoded TCR beta cDNA molecule for every two T cells. Two additional independent replicas of 1 million unique cDNA reads from the same blood draw were analyzed for two donors (one aged 18 to 30 and one aged 80 or older). Donors of different ages were randomly distributed across sequencing lanes to avoid experimental bias. The study measured age-related changes in TCR beta repertoire diversity using deep sequencing normalized with unique cDNA molecular identifiers. Donors were grouped into four age groups: young (average approximately 16 years), middle-aged (around 39), aged (about 59) and long-lived (around 80).

The investigation overall reported the following: Compared with the aged group, more naive CD4+ T cells, fewer expanded clones and increased TCR diversity were shown by the long-lived group, suggesting age selection. Because the CMV infection status of the donors was unknown, age-related changes in expanded clonotypes may potentially have been confounded. Estimates of total diversity based on one million sequenced T cells were considered lower bounds and underestimates. The percentage of naive T cells measured by flow cytometry correlated strongly with observed TCR beta diversity. As age increased, observed TCR beta diversity per million T cells dropped in a roughly linear way, and a significant reduction was already evident by age 40. Conclusive comparison of naive and antigen-experienced compartments was prevented by the profiling of bulk unsorted PBMCs.

Trimming removed 5 bases from V and 1 base from J, leaving 4 bases between the germline ends. The CDR3 holds 12 amino acids from the cysteine to the phenylalanine. The sequence is cut down to CDR3 DNA, 36 bases in frame from base 1. As encoded in the germline V gene (reference sequence), CDR1 is SGHAT while CDR2 is FQDESV. The sample was blood. The receptor comes from a young woman in good health. The rearrangement joined TRBV11-1 to TRBJ2-3, with the identity of the D gene unclear. The encoded CDR3 is CASSDGTDTQYF. The DNA reads TGTGCCAGCAGCGACGGCACAGATACGCAGTATTTT.